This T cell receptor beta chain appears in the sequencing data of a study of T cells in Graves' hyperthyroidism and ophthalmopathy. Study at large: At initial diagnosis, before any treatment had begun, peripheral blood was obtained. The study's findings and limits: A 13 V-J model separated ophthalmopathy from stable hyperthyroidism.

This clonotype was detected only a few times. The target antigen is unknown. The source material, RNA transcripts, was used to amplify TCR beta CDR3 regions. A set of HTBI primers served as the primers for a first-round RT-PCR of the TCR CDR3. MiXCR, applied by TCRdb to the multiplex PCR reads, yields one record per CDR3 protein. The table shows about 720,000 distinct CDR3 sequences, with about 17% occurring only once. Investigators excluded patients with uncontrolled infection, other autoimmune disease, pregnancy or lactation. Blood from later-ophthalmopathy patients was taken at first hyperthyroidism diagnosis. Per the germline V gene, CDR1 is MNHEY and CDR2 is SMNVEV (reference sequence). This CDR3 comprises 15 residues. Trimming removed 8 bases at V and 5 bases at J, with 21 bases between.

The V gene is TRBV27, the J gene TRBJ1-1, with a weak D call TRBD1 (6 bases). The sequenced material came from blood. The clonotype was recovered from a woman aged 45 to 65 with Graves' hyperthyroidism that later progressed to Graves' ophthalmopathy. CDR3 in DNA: TGTGCCAGCGCATCGGGCGCTGGGGGGGCGACTGAAGCTTTCTTT. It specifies CASASGAGGATEAFF.